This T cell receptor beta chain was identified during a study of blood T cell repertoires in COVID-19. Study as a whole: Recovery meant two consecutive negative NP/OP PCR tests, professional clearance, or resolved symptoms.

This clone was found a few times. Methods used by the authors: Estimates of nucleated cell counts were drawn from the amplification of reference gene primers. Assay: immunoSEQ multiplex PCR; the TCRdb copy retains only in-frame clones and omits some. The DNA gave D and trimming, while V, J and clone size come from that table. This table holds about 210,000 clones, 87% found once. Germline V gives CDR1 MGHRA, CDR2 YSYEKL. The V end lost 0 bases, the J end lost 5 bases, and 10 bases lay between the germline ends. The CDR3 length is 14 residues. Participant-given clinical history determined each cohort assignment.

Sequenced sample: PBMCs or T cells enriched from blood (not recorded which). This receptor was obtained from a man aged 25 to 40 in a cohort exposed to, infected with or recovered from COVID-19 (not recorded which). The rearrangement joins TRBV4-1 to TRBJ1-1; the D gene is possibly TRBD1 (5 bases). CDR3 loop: CASSQDGGVTEAFF. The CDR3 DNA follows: TGCGCCAGCAGCCAAGATGGGGGGGTGACTGAAGCTTTCTTT.